Following are 6 T cell receptor beta chains from one sample sequenced in a study of blood T cell repertoires in COVID-19. Assay used: immunoSEQ multiplex PCR; TCRdb lists only in-frame clones, some missing. The repertoire holds about 320,000 clones, with nearly 90% as singletons. Sequencing input: PBMCs or T cells enriched from blood (not recorded which). All receptors come from a woman aged 25 to 39 who had recovered from COVID-19.

The chain joins TRBV18 to TRBJ2-7; TRBD2 matches 8 bases. The germline CDR1 and CDR2 sequences are KGHSH and LQKENI. The CDR3 is 16 residues long. V dropped 3 bases and J dropped 3; count of bases not matched to a gene: 10. The CDR3 sequence is CASSPILAANHYEQYF. CDR3 coding DNA: TGTGCCAGCTCACCTATACTAGCGGCCAACCACTACGAGCAGTACTTC.

J is TRBJ2-2 and V is TRBV11-2; D possibly corresponds to TRBD1 (8 bases). Germline values: CDR1 SGHAT, CDR2 FQNNGV. Deletions cut 6 bases from V and 7 bases from J, with 21 bases between. The CDR3 is 16 residues long. The CDR3 DNA reads TGTGCCAGCAGGACACCTACAGGGGGGGAGATCGGGGAGCTGTTTTTT. It translates to CASRTPTGGEIGELFF.

The chain joins TRBV25-1 to TRBJ1-2, with D maybe TRBD1 (5 bases). The CDR3 length is 15 residues. With 10 bases removed from V and 2 bases from J, the gap between germline ends came to 20 bases. CDR1 MGHDK and CDR2 SYGVNS come from the germline V gene. This chain's CDR3 is CATFLQAVGNYGYTF. CDR3 in DNA: TGTGCCACCTTTTTACAGGCCGTAGGCAACTATGGCTACACCTTC.

The V and J genes are TRBV6-2 or TRBV6-3 and TRBJ2-2; 11 bases align to TRBD2. The CDR3 covers 17 residues. V lost 2 bases, J lost 8 bases, and 10 bases stayed unmatched. The germline V gene has CDR1 MNHEY and CDR2 SVGEGT. The CDR3 DNA is TGTGCCAGCAGTTACCAAAGACTAGCGGGGATAAAGGGGGAGCTGTTTTTT. As protein: CASSYQRLAGIKGELFF.

The gene calls are TRBV13 and TRBJ1-6, with TRBD1 matching 10 bases. Per germline, CDR1 PRHDT and CDR2 FYEKMQ (reference sequence). This CDR3 contains 17 residues. V shed 0 bases, J shed 9 bases, and the junction held 8 bases outside the gene matches. CDR3 amino acids: CASSLGTGGVFGSPLHF. The CDR3 DNA follows: TGTGCCAGCAGCTTAGGGACAGGGGGCGTTTTCGGTTCACCCCTCCACTTT.

This chain connects TRBV12-3 or TRBV12-4 to TRBJ1-3; D gene unclear. The length of the CDR3 is 12 residues. V was pared by 5 bases and J by 6 bases, with 8 bases between. The CDR3 is CASSHGENTIYF. The CDR3 coding sequence is TGTGCCAGCAGTCACGGGGAAAACACCATATATTTT.